This entry is about one T cell receptor (beta chain). This sample was taken from a study of shared clonotypes between healthy human individuals. Background on the study: Samples came from a couple of female and three male donors aged 18 to 49.

The CDR3 loop spans 13 amino acids. Deletions cut 1 base from V and 7 bases from J, with 8 bases between. Germline CDR1 and CDR2: SGHTA and FQGNSA. The deep-level immunoSEQ assay was used. Some clones are missing from TCRdb's copy, which holds only in-frame ones; the method was immunoSEQ multiplex PCR. Among around 530,000 clones listed, roughly 79% were seen once. The specimen sequenced was PBMCs. The receptor comes from a woman aged 40 to 50 in good health. Some clones in this sample may be carry-over from other donors' samples. This sequence joins TRBV7-2 and TRBJ2-1; D possibly corresponds to TRBD1 (5 bases). The CDR3 nucleotides are TGTGCCAGCAGCTTAGGACAGTGGAATGAGCAGTTCTTC. As protein: CASSLGQWNEQFF. Supplemented by reference TRBV7-2 and TRBJ2-1, the full variable domain reads GAGVSQSPSNKVTEKGKDVELRCDPISGHTALYWYRQSLGQGLEFLIYFQGNSAPDKSGLPSDRFSAERTGGSVSTLTIQRTQQEDSAVYLCASSLGQWNEQFFGPGTRLTVL.